This entry is about one T cell receptor beta chain. The data derive from a study of blood T cell repertoires in COVID-19. Study in general: Samples taken during acute and convalescent COVID-19 were collected in the United States, Italy and Spain. Sample material is recorded as cDNA or gDNA derived from T cells, B-cell-depleted T cells, or PBMCs.

In the study's own analysis: For nucleated cells, counts were estimated from reference gene primer amplification. Some clones are missing from TCRdb's copy, which holds only in-frame ones; the method was immunoSEQ multiplex PCR. That table supplies the V and J calls and clone size; D and trimming were determined from the DNA. The sample contains 30,000 to 35,000 clones, roughly 93% of which appear only once. The CDR3 is made up of 18 amino acids. V was pared by 2 bases and J by 3 bases, with 20 bases between. Germline V CDR1 and CDR2: SGHVS, FQNEAQ. J is TRBJ1-5 and V is TRBV7-8; D is undetermined. Source material: peripheral blood. The receptor was isolated from a human donor in a cohort sampled during active COVID-19. CDR3: CASSLSYMAASFNQPQHF. CDR3 sequence (DNA): TGTGCCAGCAGCTTATCTTACATGGCGGCAAGTTTCAATCAGCCCCAGCATTTT. The full variable domain, its missing parts supplied by reference TRBV7-8 and TRBJ1-5, is GAGVSQSPRYKVAKRGQDVALRCDPISGHVSLFWYQQALGQGPEFLTYFQNEAQLDKSGLPSDRFFAERPEGSVSTLKIQRTQQEDSAVYLCASSLSYMAASFNQPQHFGDGTRLSIL.